The rows below give T cell receptor beta chains drawn from one sample of a study of control samples from healthy donors and cancer patients. Sequencing used immunoSEQ multiplex PCR; TCRdb keeps in-frame clones, though not all of them. The sample has roughly 98,000 clones; approximately 78% are singletons. What was sequenced was blood. The receptor source for this set is a woman aged 60-75 years in good health. Both conserved end residues are part of each CDR3. A D gene is named only where the DNA matches it firmly. Clone size is not always given. Where it is, it says once, few, many or a class for expanded clones.

>TRBJ2-4|NA|NA|TRBV6-2/TRBV6-3
TGTGCCAGCAGTTCAGCAGAAAACATTCAGTACTTC
CASSSAENIQYF
>TRBJ2-7|NA|NA|TRBV12-3/TRBV12-4
TGTGCCAGCAGTCGAGCATACGAGCAGTACTTC
CASSRAYEQYF
>TRBJ2-7|NA|TRBD2|TRBV7-9
TGTGCCAGCAGCTTCAGCGGGAGGTCGGGAAACGAGCAGTACTTC
CASSFSGRSGNEQYF
>TRBJ1-1|NA|TRBD1|TRBV15
TGTGCCACCAGCAGCCGAGGGGGCCGCACTGAAGCTTTCTTT
CATSSRGGRTEAFF
>TRBJ2-1|few|TRBD1|TRBV7-6
TGTGCCAGCAGCTCCGGGACAGGTTCATACAATGAGCAGTTCTTC
CASSSGTGSYNEQFF
>TRBJ1-2|NA|NA|TRBV20-1
TGCAGTGCTAGTGAGCAGAACGGGGTTAGTGGCTACACCTTC
CSASEQNGVSGYTF
>TRBJ1-4|NA|NA|TRBV7-2
TGTGCCAGCAGCTTAGCTCCCTTGTCAACTAATGAAAAACTGTTTTTT
CASSLAPLSTNEKLFF
>TRBJ1-2|NA|NA|TRBV7-8
TGTGCCAGCAGCTTACTGGGTGGCGGCTACACCTTC
CASSLLGGGYTF
>TRBJ2-7|NA|TRBD2|TRBV10-2
TGCGCCAGTGAAGAGACTAGCGGGATGGTGTACGAGCAGTACTTC
CASEETSGMVYEQYF
>TRBJ2-7|NA|NA|TRBV28
TGTGCCAGCGACAGTAACTCCTACGAGCAGTACTTC
CASDSNSYEQYF
>TRBJ2-2|NA|NA|TRBV7-2
TGTGCCAGCAGCTTAGCGGCAGGCTTTGGGACCGGGGAGCTGTTTTTT
CASSLAAGFGTGELFF
>TRBJ1-3|NA|NA|TRBV2
TGTGCCAGCAGTGAAACAGGGAGAGGGAGAAACACCATATATTTT
CASSETGRGRNTIYF
>TRBJ2-2|NA|NA|TRBV24-1
TGTGCCACCAGTCCAGCGGAGATAAACACCGGGGAGCTGTTTTTT
CATSPAEINTGELFF
>TRBJ1-6|few|NA|TRBV7-2
TGTGCCAGCAGCTTTAGCGGGACGGATATCTCCTATAATTCACCCCTCCACTTT
CASSFSGTDISYNSPLHF
>TRBJ2-1|NA|TRBD2|TRBV18
TGTGCCAGCTCCCAAGCGGGAGCATCCGAGCAGTTCTTC
CASSQAGASEQFF
>TRBJ2-2|NA|NA|TRBV5-1
TGCGCCAGCAGCTTGGGCCCCTCGAGCACCGGGGAGCTGTTTTTT
CASSLGPSSTGELFF
>TRBJ1-3|NA|NA|TRBV28
TGTGCCAGCAGTTTATGGGGAAACACCATATATTTT
CASSLWGNTIYF
>TRBJ1-4|NA|TRBD1|TRBV15
TGTGCCACCAGCAGAGGAGGGACAGAGCCGGGTGAAAAACTGTTTTTT
CATSRGGTEPGEKLFF
>TRBJ2-2|once|TRBD1|TRBV7-6
TGTGCCAGCAGCTTAGCGATCGGGACAGGGAACACCGGGGAGCTGTTTTTT
CASSLAIGTGNTGELFF
>TRBJ2-7|NA|TRBD2|TRBV5-4
TGTGCCAGCAGCCGCCCCGGGGGGGAGCAGTACTTC
CASSRPGGEQYF